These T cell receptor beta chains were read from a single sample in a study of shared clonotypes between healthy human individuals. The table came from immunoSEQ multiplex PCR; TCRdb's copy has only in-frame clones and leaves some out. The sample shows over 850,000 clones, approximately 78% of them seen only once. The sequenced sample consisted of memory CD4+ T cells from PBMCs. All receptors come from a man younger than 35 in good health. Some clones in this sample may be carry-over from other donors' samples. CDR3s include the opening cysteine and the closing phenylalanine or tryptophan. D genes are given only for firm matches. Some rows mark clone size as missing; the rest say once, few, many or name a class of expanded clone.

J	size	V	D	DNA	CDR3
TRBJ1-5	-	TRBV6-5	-	TGTGCCAGCAGTTACTCCGTATCTAGCAATCAGCCCCAGCATTTT	CASSYSVSSNQPQHF
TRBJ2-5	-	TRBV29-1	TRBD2	TGCAGCGTTGCCGCTAGCGGGAGGGGAGAGACCCAGTACTTC	CSVAASGRGETQYF
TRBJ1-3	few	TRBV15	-	TGTGCCACCAGCAGAGGGGGAGCCGGAGGAAACACCATATATTTT	CATSRGGAGGNTIYF
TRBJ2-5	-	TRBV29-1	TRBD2	TGCAGCGTTGTGACTAGCGGGAGGGCCCCGGCCCAAGAGACCCAGTACTTC	CSVVTSGRAPAQETQYF
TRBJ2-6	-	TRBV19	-	TGTGCCAGTAGTATGGGTCTCTCTATCTCTGGGGCCAACGTCCTGACTTTC	CASSMGLSISGANVLTF
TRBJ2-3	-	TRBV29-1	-	TGCAGCGTTATGATCATTGCCACAGATACGCAGTATTTT	CSVMIIATDTQYF
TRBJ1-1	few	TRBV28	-	TGTGCCAGCAGTCGAACAGGGCTGGCTGAAGCTTTCTTT	CASSRTGLAEAFF
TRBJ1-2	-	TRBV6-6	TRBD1	TGTGCCAGCAGTTACTCCGGGACAGGGGGTAGCTATGGCTACACCTTC	CASSYSGTGGSYGYTF
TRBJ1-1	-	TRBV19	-	TGTGCCAGTAGTATTGGGGTGGAAGCTTTCTTT	CASSIGVEAFF
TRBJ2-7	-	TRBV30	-	TGTGCCTGGAGTCCGCGACTTGGCGAGCAGTACTTC	CAWSPRLGEQYF
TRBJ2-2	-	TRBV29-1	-	TGCAGCGTTACAGGAAGGGGGGGCGACACCGGGGAGCTGTTTTTT	CSVTGRGGDTGELFF
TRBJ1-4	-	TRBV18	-	TGTGCCAGCTCACCTTACTCCGGTGGGGGCACTAATGAAAAACTGTTTTTT	CASSPYSGGGTNEKLFF
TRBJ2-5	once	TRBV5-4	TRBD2	TGTGCCAGCAGCATAGCGGGAGATGTAATAGGAGAGACCCAGTACTTC	CASSIAGDVIGETQYF
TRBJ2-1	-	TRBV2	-	TGTGCCAGCAGCCCCAGGGGCCCGAACTCCTACAATGAGCAGTTCTTC	CASSPRGPNSYNEQFF
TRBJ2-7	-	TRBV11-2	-	TGTGCCAGCAGCTTAGCTAGCAGTTTTATGCCCTACGAGCAGTACTTC	CASSLASSFMPYEQYF
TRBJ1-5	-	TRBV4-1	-	TGCGCCAGCAGCCAAGATTGGGGGCAAAGCAATCAGCCCCAGCATTTT	CASSQDWGQSNQPQHF
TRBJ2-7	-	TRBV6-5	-	TGTGCCAGCAGACCGACCGGGCCACCTTACGAGCAGTACTTC	CASRPTGPPYEQYF
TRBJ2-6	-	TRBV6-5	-	TGTGCCAGCAGTATTACAGGGCATGGGGCCAACGTCCTGACTTTC	CASSITGHGANVLTF
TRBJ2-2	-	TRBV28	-	TGTGCCAGCACCTCGGCAGGGGCGATCGGGGAGCTGTTTTTT	CASTSAGAIGELFF
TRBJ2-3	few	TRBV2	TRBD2	TGTGCCAGCAGTGAGGGGCTGGCGGGAGGGGGTGGAGGCACAGATACGCAGTATTTT	CASSEGLAGGGGGTDTQYF
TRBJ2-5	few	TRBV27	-	TGTGCCAGCAGACCTATCCAAGAGACCCAGTACTTC	CASRPIQETQYF
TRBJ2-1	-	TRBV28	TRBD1	TGTGCCAGCAGGCGGACAGGGGGTTATTCGTCGGCTGAGCAGTTCTTC	CASRRTGGYSSAEQFF
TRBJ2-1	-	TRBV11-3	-	TGTGCCAGCAGCTTCGGTCCGCCGAATGAGCAGTTCTTC	CASSFGPPNEQFF
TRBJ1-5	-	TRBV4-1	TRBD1	TGCGCCAGCAGCAAGGGACAGGGTGTGGATCAGCCCCAGCATTTT	CASSKGQGVDQPQHF
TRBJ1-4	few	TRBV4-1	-	TGCGCCAGCAGCCAAGAGTATAGGCAGGCTCATGAAAAACTGTTTTTT	CASSQEYRQAHEKLFF
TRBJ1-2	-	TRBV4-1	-	TGCGCCAGCAGCCAAGTCGGGAGGAGGGGCTTAACCTATGGCTACACCTTC	CASSQVGRRGLTYGYTF
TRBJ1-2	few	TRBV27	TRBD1	TGTGCCAGCAGTGGGACAGGTGGGTCCTATGGCTACACCTTC	CASSGTGGSYGYTF
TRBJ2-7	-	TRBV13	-	TGTGCCAGCAGCATCTCGCGGACTCTCTACGAGCAGTACTTC	CASSISRTLYEQYF
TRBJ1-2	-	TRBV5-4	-	TGTGCCAGCAGCTCAGACACGGGCTATGGCTACACCTTC	CASSSDTGYGYTF
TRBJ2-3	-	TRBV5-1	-	TGCGCCAGCAGCGTTTGGGACACAGATACGCAGTATTTT	CASSVWDTDTQYF
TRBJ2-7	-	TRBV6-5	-	TGTGCCAGCAGTTACCAGGACTCTAGCTTCAACGAGCAGTACTTC	CASSYQDSSFNEQYF
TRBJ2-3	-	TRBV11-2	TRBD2	TGTGCCAGCTCCAAGACAGGGCTAGCGGGGTTCACAGATACGCAGTATTTT	CASSKTGLAGFTDTQYF
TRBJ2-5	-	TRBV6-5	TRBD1	TGTGCCAGCAGTTACACCGTTGGACAGGGTCCGGGAACCCAGTACTTC	CASSYTVGQGPGTQYF
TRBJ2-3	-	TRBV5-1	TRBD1	TGCGCCAGCAGCCCTGACAGGGGGCCCACAGATACGCAGTATTTT	CASSPDRGPTDTQYF
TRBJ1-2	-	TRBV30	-	TGTGCCTGGGAGGGGGGCAAATCCTATGGCTACACCTTC	CAWEGGKSYGYTF
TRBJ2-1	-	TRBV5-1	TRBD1	TGCGCCAGCACCAACAGGGGCTGGTACAATGAGCAGTTCTTC	CASTNRGWYNEQFF
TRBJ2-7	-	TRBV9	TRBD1	TGTGCCAGCAGCCCTCGACAGGGAGCCTCCTACGAGCAGTACTTC	CASSPRQGASYEQYF
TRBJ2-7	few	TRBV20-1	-	TGCAGTGCTAGAGAATGGTCCGAGCAGTACTTC	CSAREWSEQYF
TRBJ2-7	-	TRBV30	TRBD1	TGTGCCTGGGTTCCGGGACAGGGTAGCGGGCAGTACTTC	CAWVPGQGSGQYF
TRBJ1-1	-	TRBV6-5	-	TGTGCCAGCAGTTACGTCGAGAACACTGAAGCTTTCTTT	CASSYVENTEAFF
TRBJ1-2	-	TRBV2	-	TGTGCCAGCAGTAAAGAAAACAAGGGACAATTCCATGGCTACACCTTC	CASSKENKGQFHGYTF
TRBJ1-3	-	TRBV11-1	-	TGTGCCAGCAGCTCGCGCCCTTCTGGAAACACCATATATTTT	CASSSRPSGNTIYF
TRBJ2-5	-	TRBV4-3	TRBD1	TGCGCCAGCAGCCAAGAAGTAAACAGGGGCCAAGAGACCCAGTACTTC	CASSQEVNRGQETQYF
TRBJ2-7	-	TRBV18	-	TGTGCCAGCTCACCATTAAGTACAGCCGCTTCGGGAGAGCAGTACTTC	CASSPLSTAASGEQYF